This T cell receptor beta chain appears in the sequencing data of a study of CD8 T cells in ankylosing spondylitis. The V gene's germline CDR1 is MDHEN and CDR2 SYDVKM. This CDR3 contains 16 residues. The V end was cut by 6 bases, the J end by 6 bases, with 23 bases between. MiXCR, run by TCRdb on the 5' RACE reads, gives a single entry per CDR3 protein. Of roughly 68,000 distinct CDR3 sequences listed, around 6.5% were seen once; the top ten hold roughly 4.8%. There are many counts of this clonotype. The TCR was taken from a male donor with ankylosing spondylitis. Sequenced sample: synovial fluid, either unsorted or a sorted T cell fraction (not recorded which). The chain employs TRBV28 and TRBJ1-1, with D maybe TRBD1 (6 bases). In nucleotides, the CDR3 is TGTGCCAGCAGCCCGCCCCATAACAGGGCTACGGCTGAAGCTTTCTTT. The encoded protein is CASSPPHNRATAEAFF. The full variable domain, in which reference TRBV28 and TRBJ1-1 provide the parts outside the CDR3, is DVKVTQSSRYLVKRTGEKVFLECVQDMDHENMFWYRQDPGLGLRLIYFSYDVKMKEKGDIPEGYSVSREKKERFSLILESASTNQTSMYLCASSPPHNRATAEAFFGQGTRLTVV.